What follows describes a single T cell receptor (beta chain). The antigen is undetermined. The data are from a study of blood T cells in healthy people across ages. Germline CDR1 reads MNHEY; CDR2 reads SVGEGT. The CDR3 runs 16 residues. The junction had 8 bases not matched to a gene; V was cut back by 5 bases and J by 5 bases. Study findings and constraints: PBMC samples, being unsorted, prevented any conclusive comparison of naive and antigen-experienced cells. Higher diversity and more naive CD4+ cells were features of long-lived donors, compared to aged donors.

Then a second PCR, running roughly 7 to 11 cycles, was carried out with a sample-barcoded 5' primer and a J-beta primer mix. TCRdb redid the calling of the 5' RACE reads with MiXCR, one entry per CDR3 protein. The data contain about 970,000 distinct CDR3 sequences, roughly 51% of them singletons. V and J are TRBV6-2 or TRBV6-3 and TRBJ2-5; 13 positions match TRBD2. The sequenced material came from blood. The source of this sequence is a woman in her sixties or seventies in good health. The CDR3 DNA reads as TGTGCCAGCAGTCGCGGACTAGCGGGAGATCTGGAGACCCAGTACTTC. Translating it yields CASSRGLAGDLETQYF.